The 13 T cell receptor beta chains presented below share a single source sample, sequenced in a study of T cells in Graves' hyperthyroidism and ophthalmopathy. RNA transcripts yielded amplified TCR beta CDR3 regions. Carried out on the TCR CDR3, a first-round RT-PCR used the HTBI primer set. TCRdb analysed the multiplex PCR reads with MiXCR anew, one entry per CDR3 protein. Of approximately 330,000 distinct CDR3 sequences in the sample, roughly 18% were seen once. Sequencing input: blood. The receptors here all came from a woman between 45 and 60 years old with Graves' hyperthyroidism.

The chain is built from TRBV11-2 and TRBJ1-2; a possible D gene is TRBD1 (6 bases). Trimming stripped 5 bases from V and 4 bases from J, with 11 bases between. Germline V CDR1 and CDR2: SGHAT, FQNNGV. This CDR3 comprises 13 residues. DNA of the CDR3: TGTGCCAGCAGCAATACAGGGATCTATGGCTACACCTTC. It yields the protein CASSNTGIYGYTF.

This clonotype appeared many times. V is TRBV11-1 and J is TRBJ1-2; unclear D gene. From germline, CDR1 is SGHAT and CDR2 FQDESV (reference sequence). Trimming took 0 bases from V and 6 from J, leaving 11 bases between them. CDR3 length equals 14 residues. CDR3 sequence: CASSLAVGENGYTF. For the CDR3, the DNA is TGTGCCAGCAGCTTAGCCGTAGGAGAGAATGGCTACACCTTC.

There are many counts of this clonotype. The rearrangement joins TRBV18 to TRBJ1-4, with TRBD1 as a possible D gene (5 bases). The CDR3 is made up of 16 amino acids. The V gene's germline CDR1 is KGHSH and CDR2 LQKENI. Between the trimmed V and J ends, which lost 3 bases and 5 bases, there was a span of 16 bases. The CDR3 bases are TGTGCCAGCTCACCGCCCGGGGACGGAAGGAATGAAAAACTGTTTTTT. Amino acid sequence: CASSPPGDGRNEKLFF.

Many counts were recorded for this clonotype. CDR3 bases: TGTGCCAGCTCACCACCGGGGGGCGCCTACAATGAGCAGTTCTTC. It translates to CASSPPGGAYNEQFF. This rearrangement joins TRBV18 to TRBJ2-1, with D perhaps being TRBD1 or TRBD2 (6 bases each). Germline V gene sequence: CDR1 KGHSH, CDR2 LQKENI. V was cut by 0 bases and J by 2 bases, with 8 bases left in between. There are 15 residues in the CDR3.

This clonotype was observed a handful of times. The CDR3 loop reads CSASYSGGSGYTF. In DNA, the CDR3 is TGCAGTGCTAGTTACTCCGGGGGAAGTGGCTACACCTTC. This sequence joins TRBV20-1 and TRBJ1-2; a weak D match, TRBD1 (5 bases). Germline V gives CDR1 DFQATT, CDR2 SNEGSKA (reference sequence). Deletions cut 3 bases from V and 7 bases from J, with 15 bases between. The CDR3 consists of 13 residues.

This clonotype showed up just once. This sequence joins TRBV9 and TRBJ1-2; no reliable D call. Looked up from germline, CDR1 is SGDLS and CDR2 is YYNGEE. The CDR3 consists of 11 residues. V dropped 3 bases and J dropped 5 bases, with 5 bases sitting between them. CDR3 coding DNA: TGTGCCAGCAGCGGGGTGTATGGCTACACCTTC. It specifies CASSGVYGYTF.

A few counts support this clonotype. The V call is TRBV7-4, the J call TRBJ2-1; D is possibly TRBD2 (5 bases). The V gene lost 5 bases and the J gene lost 7 bases, with 12 bases spanning the gap. This CDR3 contains 13 residues. The V gene's germline CDR1 is SGHVT and CDR2 SQSDAQ. The CDR3 protein is CASSPGVGNEQFF. DNA of the CDR3: TGTGCCAGCAGCCCCGGGGTCGGAAATGAGCAGTTCTTC.

As DNA, the CDR3 is TGTGCCAGCAGCTTAGCGACTAGCCGTGGGGGGGACATTCAGTACTTC. Its translation: CASSLATSRGGDIQYF. V gene TRBV13 combines with J gene TRBJ2-4; 7 nucleotides match TRBD2. Unmatched junction bases numbered 11, after V lost 1 base and J lost 8 bases. Looked up from germline, CDR1 is PRHDT and CDR2 is FYEKMQ (reference sequence). The CDR3 length is 16 residues.

There are a few counts of this clonotype. This CDR3 is CASSRNTSGGSNEQFF. The CDR3 DNA reads TGTGCCAGCAGTAGAAACACTAGCGGGGGCTCCAATGAGCAGTTCTTC. This sequence joins TRBV9 and TRBJ2-1; 11 nucleotides line up with TRBD2. The CDR3 consists of 16 residues. From germline, CDR1 is SGDLS and CDR2 YYNGEE. J lost 6 bases, V lost 5 bases, and 10 bases had no gene match.

This clonotype was observed many times. The chain employs TRBV11-2 and TRBJ2-2, with D maybe TRBD2 (7 bases). Trimming removed 4 bases from V and 1 base from J, with 19 bases in between. From germline, CDR1 is SGHAT and CDR2 FQNNGV. This CDR3 spans 18 amino acids. The DNA for the CDR3 is TGTGCCAGCAGCTCAGGGGTCTTACTAGCGAGGAACACCGGGGAGCTGTTTTTT. Protein sequence: CASSSGVLLARNTGELFF.

Note on this clonotype: Mismatch with germline at one junction end may stem from a read error. The chain recombines TRBV28 with TRBJ1-3; the match to TRBD1 covers 12 bases. CDR1 MDHEN and CDR2 SYDVKM come from the germline V gene. The CDR3 contains 18 residues. The CDR3 DNA reads TGTGCCAGCAGGATCGGGGGACAGGGGGCAGTCTCTGGAAACACTATATATTTT. Its protein is CASRIGGQGAVSGNTIYF.

At least ten counts were recorded for this clonotype. The chain recombines TRBV7-3 with TRBJ2-3; D is perhaps TRBD1 (5 bases). Germline V gives CDR1 SGHTA, CDR2 FQGTGA. This CDR3 comprises 14 residues. V lost 3 bases and J lost 0, with 7 bases in between. Here the CDR3 DNA reads TGTGCCAGCAGCTTTGGGGCTAGCACAGATACGCAGTATTTT. It codes for CASSFGASTDTQYF.

This clonotype occurred many times. The chain joins TRBV28 to TRBJ1-4, with TRBD1 identical over 9 bases. The ends lost 7 bases at V and 11 bases at J; junction bases unmatched: 5. Germline V CDR1 and CDR2: MDHEN, SYDVKM. The CDR3 sequence is 12 residues long. The CDR3 region is CASTTGGGKLFF. In nucleotides, the CDR3 is TGTGCCAGCACTACAGGGGGCGGGAAACTGTTTTTT.